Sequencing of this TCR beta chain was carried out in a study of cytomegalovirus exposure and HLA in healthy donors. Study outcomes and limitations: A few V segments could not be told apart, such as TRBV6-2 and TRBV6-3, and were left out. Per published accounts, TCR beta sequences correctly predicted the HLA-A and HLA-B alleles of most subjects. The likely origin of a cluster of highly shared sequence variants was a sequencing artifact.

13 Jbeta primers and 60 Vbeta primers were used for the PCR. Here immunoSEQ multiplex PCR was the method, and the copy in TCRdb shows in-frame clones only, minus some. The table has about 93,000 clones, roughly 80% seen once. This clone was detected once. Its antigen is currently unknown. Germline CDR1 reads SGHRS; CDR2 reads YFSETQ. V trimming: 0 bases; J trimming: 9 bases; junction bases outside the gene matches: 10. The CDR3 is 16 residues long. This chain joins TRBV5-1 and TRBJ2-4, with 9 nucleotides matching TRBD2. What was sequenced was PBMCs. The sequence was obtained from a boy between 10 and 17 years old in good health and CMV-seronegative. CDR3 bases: TGCGCCAGCAGCTTGGTTAGCGGGAGAGGGACCGGCATTCAGTACTTC. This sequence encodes CASSLVSGRGTGIQYF.